The T cell receptor (beta chain) under discussion was sequenced for a study of cytomegalovirus exposure and HLA in healthy donors. For the study at large: From 190 million or so T cells, an earlier analysis saw roughly 120 million unique TCR beta sequences. Study-level findings and limits: A later analysis appeared to link common viral pathogens to several of the most significant clusters. Previous analysis showed most TCR beta V segments were productive about 87% or about 30% of the time.

This CDR3 is built from 15 residues. Trimming shortened V by 6 bases and J by 2 bases, and 14 bases separated the two germline ends. From germline, CDR1 is LGHNT and CDR2 FRNRAP. This clone was recorded a few times. Its antigen is not known. Primers included in the PCR were 60 Vbeta and 13 Jbeta primers. This table comes from immunoSEQ multiplex PCR, and its TCRdb copy is limited to in-frame clones, with some not included. The profile shows about 83,000 clones, about 81% of them singletons. V is TRBV12-5 and J is TRBJ1-3; D ambiguous. Sequencing was performed on PBMCs. This receptor was identified in a man in his 60s in good health and CMV-seronegative. The CDR3 region has the DNA TGTGCTAGTGGCCAAACTAGTACAGCTGGAAACACCATATATTTT. It codes for CASGQTSTAGNTIYF.